The 30 T cell receptor beta chains below were found in one sample sequenced in a study of blood T cells in healthy people across ages (dated by TCRdb to between 2015 and 2017). The library was made by 5' RACE. Sequencing was carried out with an Illumina HiSeq 2500. A second PCR of about 6 to 11 cycles was run with a J-beta primer mix and a sample-barcoded 5' primer. TCRdb redid the processing of the public reads, applying fastp at Q25 and MiXCR, and retained in-frame beta chains. Entries are consolidated by CDR3 protein sequence, retaining the most common genes and DNA. The sample yields about 1.6 million distinct CDR3 sequences; about 35% were counted once. Together, the top ten hold 11% of the sample. The specimen was blood. The receptors originated from a woman aged 30 to 39 in good health.

The table lists this clonotype with a few counts. The V call is TRBV28, the J call TRBJ2-1; 8 bases are a match to TRBD2. This CDR3 comprises 14 residues. After removal of 6 bases from V and 8 bases from J, the junction contained 9 bases not matched to a gene. Germline assignment: CDR1 MDHEN and CDR2 SYDVKM. The CDR3 coding sequence is TGTGCCAGCAGACAGGGACTAGAAGACTATGAGCAGTTCTTC. Its translation: CASRQGLEDYEQFF.

This chain uses TRBV28 with TRBJ2-1; 14 nucleotides match TRBD2. V lost 5 bases to trimming and J lost 2 bases; unmatched junction nucleotides: 8. The CDR3 sequence is 18 residues long. CDR1 and CDR2 from the germline V gene are MDHEN and SYDVKM. The CDR3 is CASSPTSGRVGPYNEQFF. The CDR3, as DNA: TGTGCCAGCAGTCCGACTAGCGGGAGGGTCGGCCCCTACAATGAGCAGTTCTTC. Complete variable domain (other parts from reference TRBV28 and TRBJ2-1): DVKVTQSSRYLVKRTGEKVFLECVQDMDHENMFWYRQDPGLGLRLIYFSYDVKMKEKGDIPEGYSVSREKKERFSLILESASTNQTSMYLCASSPTSGRVGPYNEQFFGPGTRLTVL.

The CDR3 loop reads CSARILDRGWSYEQYF. The CDR3 DNA reads as TGCAGTGCTAGAATTTTGGACAGGGGTTGGTCCTACGAGCAGTACTTC. This chain joins TRBV20-1 and TRBJ2-7; 9 nucleotides match TRBD1. The CDR3 contains 16 residues. V gave up 2 bases and J gave up 1 base; unmatched junction bases: 9. CDR1 is DFQATT, CDR2 SNEGSKA, per germline (reference sequence).

The chain links TRBV7-8 to TRBJ2-5, with 12 bases identical to TRBD1. The J call may be wrong; the DNA end is better matched by TRBJ2-7. The CDR3 covers 15 residues. CDR1 SGHVS and CDR2 FQNEAQ come from the germline V gene. CDR3 amino acids: CASSQPGQGADEQYF. In nucleotides, the CDR3 is TGTGCCAGCAGCCAGCCGGGACAGGGGGCGGACGAGCAGTACTTC.

This chain uses TRBV10-3 with TRBJ1-1; D ambiguous. The CDR3 sequence is 12 residues long. Germline values: CDR1 ENHRY, CDR2 SYGVKD. Trimming shortened V by 5 bases and J by 3 bases, and 7 bases separated the two germline ends. The CDR3 DNA reads as TGTGCCATCAGTAGGGTGGACACTGAAGCTTTCTTT. It is translated as CAISRVDTEAFF.

The CDR3 DNA reads TGTGCCAGCAGCCGGGGACAGTATCGCACAGATACGCAGTATTTT. Amino acid sequence: CASSRGQYRTDTQYF. V and J are TRBV27 and TRBJ2-3, with 7 bases matching TRBD1. The J segment lost 1 base and the V segment lost 6 bases, leaving 7 bases of the junction unmatched. From germline, CDR1 is MNHEY and CDR2 SMNVEV (reference sequence). The CDR3 has 15 residues.

The chain is built from TRBV5-1 and TRBJ2-7; maybe TRBD1 (6 bases). Germline CDR1 and CDR2: SGHRS and YFSETQ. V was pared by 0 bases and J by 7 bases, with 14 bases between. This CDR3 comprises 14 residues. CDR3 sequence reads: CASSLGRQAWEQYF. The CDR3 nucleotides read TGCGCCAGCAGCTTGGGGAGACAGGCGTGGGAGCAGTACTTC.

The V and J genes are TRBV20-1 and TRBJ2-3, with D hard to call. V was trimmed by 6 bases and J by 0 bases, leaving 19 bases between them. This CDR3 spans 16 amino acids. In germline, CDR1 is DFQATT, CDR2 SNEGSKA (reference sequence). In DNA form, the CDR3 reads TGCAGTGCCAGGAAGCCCTGGGCAGCGAGCACAGATACGCAGTATTTT. It yields the protein CSARKPWAASTDTQYF.

A single count supports this clonotype. The chain couples TRBV6-1 to TRBJ2-1; 8 nucleotides agree with TRBD2. Looked up from germline, CDR1 is MNHNS and CDR2 is SASEGT. Unmatched junction bases numbered 5, after V lost 6 bases and J lost 1 base. The CDR3 has 15 residues. The CDR3 DNA sequence: TGTGCCAGCAGCGCGGGACTAGTGTCCTACAATGAGCAGTTCTTC. As protein: CASSAGLVSYNEQFF.

This clonotype was recorded a few times. This chain uses TRBV27 with TRBJ1-2, with no clear D. Trimming took 5 bases from V and 3 from J, leaving 19 bases between them. Germline lookup yields CDR1 MNHEY and CDR2 SMNVEV (reference sequence). The CDR3 runs to 16 residues. The CDR3 here is CASSPWPGQRDYGYTF. The CDR3 nucleotides read TGTGCCAGCAGTCCGTGGCCTGGGCAGCGTGACTATGGCTACACCTTC.

This clonotype occurred a few times. The chain's CDR3 is CASSPLGSSNEQYF. For the CDR3, the DNA is TGTGCCAGCAGTCCCCTGGGGAGCAGCAACGAGCAGTACTTC. J is TRBJ2-7 and V is TRBV28; TRBD2 is a possible D gene (5 bases). The CDR3 consists of 14 residues. V was shortened by 5 bases and J by 5 bases, with 16 bases between the two germline ends. Looked up from germline, CDR1 is MDHEN and CDR2 is SYDVKM.

V and J are TRBV29-1 and TRBJ2-5; D is unclear. Germline CDR1 reads SQVTM; CDR2 reads ANQGSEA. With 5 bases removed from V and 4 bases from J, the gap between germline ends came to 8 bases. CDR3 size: 11 residues. The CDR3 bases are TGCAGCGTTCTAGTCCGAGAGACCCAGTACTTC. It codes for CSVLVRETQYF.

The sample holds a few counts of this clonotype. This chain uses TRBV7-9 with TRBJ1-2; D perhaps matches TRBD1 (5 bases). Germline CDR1 reads SEHNR; CDR2 reads FQNEAQ (reference sequence). CDR3 size: 15 residues. Trimming pared 5 bases from V and 7 bases from J, leaving 20 bases between. The CDR3 reads CASSPLTRGVGGYTF. CDR3 sequence (DNA): TGTGCCAGCAGCCCCCTAACGAGGGGCGTGGGTGGCTACACCTTC.

The chain links TRBV20-1 to TRBJ2-1; TRBD1 aligns across 8 bases. Germline V gene data show CDR1 as DFQATT and CDR2 as SNEGSKA (reference sequence). J gave up 5 bases and V 1 base, and 1 base lay outside the gene matches. The CDR3 is made up of 13 amino acids. The CDR3 DNA sequence: TGCAGTGCTAGAGGGGACAGGAACAATGAGCAGTTCTTC. Amino acids: CSARGDRNNEQFF.

On this clonotype: This may be a read error: a much more frequent sequence differs by one nucleotide. The chain carries TRBV2 and TRBJ2-1; D is perhaps TRBD2 (5 bases). Germline assignment: CDR1 SNHLY and CDR2 FYNNEI. Trimming took off 1 base at V and 3 bases at J, with 13 bases between the two ends. The CDR3 is 16 residues long. The CDR3 coding sequence is TGTGCCAGCAGTGAAGAAGCGGAAGGGAGCTACAATGAGCAGTTCTTC. Encoded protein: CASSEEAEGSYNEQFF. Filled out from reference TRBV2 and TRBJ2-1, the complete variable domain reads EPEVTQTPSHQVTQMGQEVILRCVPISNHLYFYWYRQILGQKVEFLVSFYNNEISEKSEIFDDQFSVERPDGSNFTLKIRSTKLEDSAMYFCASSEEAEGSYNEQFFGPGTRLTVL.

The rearrangement joins TRBV7-2 to TRBJ1-5, with D possibly TRBD1 on 5 matching bases. Germline V lookup: CDR1 SGHTA, CDR2 FQGNSA. Trimming pared 4 bases from V and 6 bases from J, leaving 7 bases between. There are 12 residues in the CDR3. This CDR3 is CASSWGGQPQHF. The CDR3 coding sequence is TGTGCCAGCAGCTGGGGGGGTCAGCCCCAGCATTTT.

This clonotype was seen ten or more times. The rearrangement joins TRBV10-3 to TRBJ2-1, with 11 bases matching TRBD2. CDR3 length equals 17 residues. Trimming at V came to 2 bases and at J to 8 bases, leaving 11 bases not matched to a gene. Germline CDR1 ENHRY, CDR2 SYGVKD. The CDR3 nucleotides read TGTGCCATCAGTGAGAGAAAGCTAGCGGGGGGCTCCCATGAGCAGTTCTTC. This translates into CAISERKLAGGSHEQFF.

This clonotype was observed a handful of times. This chain uses TRBV20-1 with TRBJ2-3; 9 bases match TRBD2. Germline V gene sequence: CDR1 DFQATT, CDR2 SNEGSKA (reference sequence). The V gene end was trimmed by 3 bases and the J gene end by 0 bases; junction bases not matched to a gene: 10. This CDR3 spans 17 amino acids. CDR3 nucleotide sequence: TGCAGTGCTAGGATGTCCCTAGCGGGGCGGAGCACAGATACGCAGTATTTT. Translation gives CSARMSLAGRSTDTQYF.

The chain employs TRBV20-1 and TRBJ2-5; 13 bases match TRBD2. The germline V gene has CDR1 DFQATT and CDR2 SNEGSKA (reference sequence). There are 15 residues in the CDR3. Germline trimming cut 0 bases from V and 3 bases from J; bases unmatched to any gene: 1. The CDR3 nucleotides are TGCAGTGCTAGAGATGGGACTAGCGGGGAAGAGACCCAGTACTTC. Translating gives CSARDGTSGEETQYF.

The chain has TRBV4-1 and TRBJ2-1; 8 bases are a match to TRBD1. The CDR3 has 17 residues. J was trimmed by 4 bases and V by 0 bases; bases with no gene match: 8. Germline CDR1 is MGHRA and CDR2 is YSYEKL. The CDR3 coding sequence is TGCGCCAGCAGCCAAGACCGTTTTACAGGGGGATACAATGAGCAGTTCTTC. As protein: CASSQDRFTGGYNEQFF.

V usage is TRBV6-6 and J usage is TRBJ2-7; D unclear. V was clipped by 4 bases and J by 3 bases, with 16 bases between them. This CDR3 comprises 15 residues. Germline V lookup: CDR1 MNHNY, CDR2 SVGAGI (reference sequence). This CDR3 is CASSLVVARLYEQYF. Here the CDR3 DNA reads TGTGCCAGCAGTTTGGTGGTAGCAAGACTCTACGAGCAGTACTTC.

This clonotype was counted between two and nine times. The chain is built from TRBV27 and TRBJ1-2; TRBD1 matches at 7 bases. This CDR3 has 15 amino acids. Trimming cost V 6 bases and J 1 base; bases outside gene matches: 8. Germline V gives CDR1 MNHEY, CDR2 SMNVEV (reference sequence). The CDR3, as DNA: TGTGCCAGCAGCCGCCACTCAGGGGGTAACTATGGCTACACCTTC. As protein: CASSRHSGGNYGYTF.

This clonotype was seen repeatedly, ten times or more. This rearrangement joins TRBV20-1 to TRBJ2-1; 8 bases line up with TRBD2. Germline CDR1 and CDR2: DFQATT and SNEGSKA (reference sequence). V gave up 5 bases and J gave up 3 bases; unmatched junction bases: 12. This CDR3 comprises 16 residues. CDR3 in DNA: TGCAGTGCTCGCCCTTTTCCAGCGGGGGTCTACAATGAGCAGTTCTTC. As protein: CSARPFPAGVYNEQFF.

To note about this clonotype: Compared with germline, one end of the junction differs, possibly owing to a read error. V is TRBV12-3 or TRBV12-4 and J is TRBJ2-3, with 9 nucleotides matching TRBD2. This CDR3 has 14 amino acids. CDR3 protein: CAGSFSGREDTQYF. The CDR3 DNA is TGTGCCGGCAGTTTTAGCGGGAGAGAAGATACGCAGTATTTT.

This clonotype was detected ten times or more. V and J are TRBV27 and TRBJ1-6; D may be TRBD1 (5 bases). V was trimmed by 4 bases and J by 6 bases, leaving 10 bases between them. In germline, CDR1 is MNHEY, CDR2 SMNVEV (reference sequence). This CDR3 spans 14 amino acids. The CDR3 DNA reads as TGTGCCAGCAGTTCCGGGGGAACTAATTCACCCCTCCACTTT. Residues: CASSSGGTNSPLHF.

The V and J genes are TRBV7-2 and TRBJ1-1, with a possible D match to TRBD1 (5 bases). V shed 3 bases and J shed 4 bases, with 18 bases lying between them. The CDR3 is 16 amino acids. Germline CDR1 is SGHTA and CDR2 is FQGNSA. The CDR3 spells CASSFTPGTWITEAFF. The CDR3 bases are TGTGCCAGCAGCTTTACCCCCGGGACGTGGATCACTGAAGCTTTCTTT.

This clonotype occurred a few times. The rearrangement joins TRBV12-3 or TRBV12-4 to TRBJ2-4; 9 bases are a match to TRBD2. The CDR3 has 14 amino acids. The V and J ends lost 4 bases and 6 bases, in that order; junction bases with no gene match: 4. CDR3 nucleotides: TGTGCCAGCAGTTCTAGCGGGAAAAGAAACATTCAGTACTTC. Residues: CASSSSGKRNIQYF.

This clonotype was found a few times. This sequence joins TRBV6-2 or TRBV6-3 and TRBJ1-1; the D gene is possibly TRBD1 (5 bases). The V and J ends lost 10 bases and 2 bases respectively, with 14 bases between them. The CDR3 spans 13 residues. The germline V gene encodes CDR1 MNHEY and CDR2 SVGEGT. The CDR3 nucleotides are TGTGCCACGATGGGGCAGAGCAACACTGAAGCTTTCTTT. Translation: CATMGQSNTEAFF.

This chain connects TRBV28 to TRBJ2-6, with 8 bases matching TRBD1. Losses at the gene ends were 3 bases for V and 0 bases for J; bases not matched to a gene: 10. CDR3 length: 19 amino acids. Germline V gives CDR1 MDHEN, CDR2 SYDVKM. The DNA of the CDR3 is TGTGCCAGCAGTTTCCGGACAGGGATCGGGCCCTCTGGGGCCAACGTCCTGACTTTC. Its translation is CASSFRTGIGPSGANVLTF.

This chain uses TRBV5-1 with TRBJ2-1, with D perhaps given as TRBD1 or TRBD2 (5 bases each). This CDR3 comprises 15 residues. Trimming took off 0 bases at V and 8 bases at J, with 15 bases between the two ends. In germline, CDR1 is SGHRS, CDR2 YFSETQ. The CDR3 sequence: CASSLGGWSVDEQFF. CDR3 bases: TGCGCCAGCAGCTTGGGGGGGTGGTCGGTCGATGAGCAGTTCTTC.